This TCR beta chain derives from a study of control samples from healthy donors and cancer patients. This CDR3 region has 12 residues. The V gene lost 3 bases and the J gene lost 0 bases, with 0 bases spanning the gap. Germline CDR1 and CDR2: SNHLY and FYNNEI. Using immunoSEQ multiplex PCR, the repertoire was profiled, and TCRdb retains in-frame clones only, with some absent. The sample shows tens of thousands of clones, 91% of them seen only once. What was sequenced was PBMCs. The clonotype originates from a man aged 50 to 60 with lung cancer. The chain combines TRBV2 with TRBJ1-3; D ambiguous. CDR3 DNA: TGTGCCAGCAGTGACTCTGGAAACACCATATATTTT. Encoded protein: CASSDSGNTIYF.